Listed below are T cell receptor beta chains from one sample, sequenced in a study of blood T cells in healthy people across ages. TCRdb ran MiXCR on the 5' RACE reads and lists one entry per CDR3 protein. This sample has approximately 1,700,000 distinct CDR3 sequences, with around 40% found just once. Sequenced input: blood. The receptors shown here come from a human donor in good health. Both conserved end residues are trimmed from each CDR3. The D gene is left open where the match is weak.

D,V,J,CDR3
TRBD2,TRBV7-2,TRBJ2-7,ASSLAGLAGGEQY
NA,TRBV20-1,NA,SAHKGGDNEQY
TRBD2,TRBV5-5,TRBJ2-4,ASSPTSGGAFGNIQY
NA,TRBV6-4,TRBJ1-5,APDLGHQPQH
TRBD2,TRBV5-1,NA,ASSSGLGNEQY
NA,TRBV19,TRBJ2-1,ASSSTPLKEQF
TRBD2,TRBV2,TRBJ2-1,ASRSSGVYNEQF
NA,TRBV20-1,TRBJ2-1,SARKQPGSYNEQF
TRBD2,TRBV5-1,TRBJ2-1,ASSLGLAGASEQF
TRBD1,TRBV9,TRBJ1-2,ASSYWDSPPSNYGYT
TRBD2,TRBV28,TRBJ2-7,ASSLPWGGYEQY
NA,TRBV29-1,TRBJ2-1,SVEDPLIGNEQF
NA,TRBV12-3/TRBV12-4,TRBJ1-1,ASSLETAQAF
NA,TRBV15,TRBJ1-2,ATSRDFGDGYT
NA,TRBV6-5,TRBJ1-1,ASSSRQNTEAF
TRBD1,TRBV10-3,TRBJ2-4,AIRGRDQGAGDIQY
NA,TRBV20-1,TRBJ2-1,SARLSVGEQF
NA,TRBV20-1,TRBJ2-5,SVKTVRETQY
NA,TRBV20-1,TRBJ2-3,SARDLRGGDTQY
TRBD2,TRBV15,TRBJ2-6,ATSREGTRADNFLSGANVLT
NA,TRBV5-6,TRBJ1-2,ASSLNQIYGYT
NA,TRBV20-1,TRBJ2-1,SARVGYSYNEQF
NA,TRBV4-3,TRBJ1-2,ASSQVNRERNYGCT
NA,TRBV27,TRBJ1-1,ASSFLGEPMNTEAF
NA,TRBV11-2,TRBJ2-3,ASSLAAETSTDTQY
NA,TRBV7-2,TRBJ1-6,ASSLDNRVGNSPLH
NA,TRBV7-2,TRBJ2-6,ASSFYPGLTGANVPT
TRBD1,TRBV20-1,TRBJ2-3,SAPPKTGLMADTQY
NA,TRBV6-1,TRBJ2-4,ASSESLAGGNIQY
NA,TRBV2,TRBJ2-7,ASRINSKYEQY
NA,TRBV3-1,TRBJ1-2,ASSQDALLYGYT